Listed here are 14 T cell receptor beta chains from one sample, sequenced in a study of regulatory T cells in long-lasting Graves disease. Building of the TCR beta libraries involved iRepertoire HTBI primers and Arm-PCR of CDR3 regions. TCRdb re-called the multiplex PCR reads with MiXCR, one entry per CDR3 protein. The table lists 350,000 to 500,000 distinct CDR3 sequences, roughly a fifth of them singletons. Time point denoted: persistent/refractory GD, antithyroid drugs over 5 years with positive TRAb. From PBMCs, RNA was extracted and then used to make the TCR library. This sample comprised peripheral blood mononuclear cells (PBMCs), obtained when the disease was refractory, from a patient treated with antithyroid drugs. These receptors were obtained from a female donor with Graves disease.

This clonotype was seen many times. CDR3: CASSPTRDEQYF. DNA of the CDR3: TGTGCCAGCTCACCTACTAGAGACGAGCAGTACTTC. The V call is TRBV18, the J call TRBJ2-7; perhaps TRBD2 as D (5 bases). The length of the CDR3 is 12 residues. Germline loops: CDR1 KGHSH, CDR2 LQKENI. Trimming stripped 3 bases from V and 5 bases from J, with 8 bases between.

The chain employs TRBV28 and TRBJ2-1; either TRBD1 or TRBD2 may fit D (5 bases each). Germline V gene lookup returns CDR1 MDHEN and CDR2 SYDVKM. This CDR3 region has 15 residues. Trimming removed 8 bases from V and 4 bases from J, with 18 bases in between. CDR3 nucleotide sequence: TGTGCCAGCCTGGGGGTAAATAACGGGTACAATGAGCAGTTCTTC. This encodes CASLGVNNGYNEQFF.

This clonotype appeared many times. V usage is TRBV2 and J usage is TRBJ2-7; 10 positions match TRBD1. Germline CDR1 reads SNHLY; CDR2 reads FYNNEI. This CDR3 region has 14 residues. The trim removed 5 bases at V and 2 bases at J, leaving 3 bases unmatched. CDR3 coding DNA: TGTGCCAGCAGTCCAGACAGGGGGCCCTACGAGCAGTACTTC. This gives the protein CASSPDRGPYEQYF.

This clonotype was counted ten times or more. The genes are TRBV6-5 and TRBJ1-2; 10 nucleotides align to TRBD1. The CDR3 spans 16 residues. J lost 2 bases, V lost 2 bases, and 5 bases had no gene match. In germline, CDR1 is MNHEY, CDR2 SVGAGI. DNA for the CDR3: TGTGCCAGCAGTTACATCAGGACAGGGGGGAACTATGGCTACACCTTC. It encodes CASSYIRTGGNYGYTF.

Details on this clonotype: A much larger clonotype is one base distant, so this may be a read error. V usage is TRBV20-1 and J usage is TRBJ2-7; 8 bases line up with TRBD2. Germline-derived CDR1 and CDR2 are DFQATT and SNEGSKA (reference sequence). This CDR3 is built from 15 residues. V trimming: 6 bases; J trimming: 2 bases; junction bases outside the gene matches: 12. The CDR3 reads CSASKGLVGTYEQYF. In nucleotides, the CDR3 is TGCAGTGCCTCCAAGGGACTAGTGGGTACCTACGAGCAGTACTTC.

The chain employs TRBV6-6 and TRBJ2-1, with D perhaps given as TRBD1 or TRBD2 (5 bases each). Trimming removed 0 bases at V and 3 bases at J, with 12 bases between. Germline lookup yields CDR1 MNHNY and CDR2 SVGAGI (reference sequence). The CDR3 is 16 residues long. Here the CDR3 reads CASSYSRDRGYNEQFF. The CDR3 bases are TGTGCCAGCAGTTACTCGAGGGACCGGGGCTACAATGAGCAGTTCTTC.

This clonotype was detected many times. This sequence joins TRBV27 and TRBJ1-2; possible D gene TRBD1, 5 bases. Germline V CDR1 and CDR2: MNHEY, SMNVEV (reference sequence). This CDR3 region has 13 residues. V lost 0 bases, J lost 7 bases, and 9 bases lay in between. The DNA for the CDR3 is TGTGCCAGCAGTTTATCGGGGGTCGCTGGCTACACCTTC. Encoded protein: CASSLSGVAGYTF.

This clonotype was detected many times. The chain links TRBV5-6 to TRBJ1-2; a weak D match, TRBD1 (6 bases). This CDR3 has 13 residues. The V gene lost 3 bases and the J gene lost 4 bases, with 10 bases spanning the gap. The germline V gene has CDR1 SGHDT and CDR2 YYEEEE. The CDR3 DNA reads TGTGCCAGCAGCTCGGACAGCTTCTATGGCTACACCTTC. Translation gives CASSSDSFYGYTF.

This clonotype was seen at least ten times. The chain recombines TRBV7-9 with TRBJ1-4, with no clear D. CDR1 is SEHNR, CDR2 FQNEAQ, per germline (reference sequence). Trimming removed 5 bases at V and 0 bases at J, with 7 bases between. This CDR3 region has 14 residues. The CDR3, as DNA: TGTGCCAGCAGCCAGGTTGCAACTAATGAAAAACTGTTTTTT. Translation gives CASSQVATNEKLFF. Together with reference TRBV7-9 and TRBJ1-4, the CDR3 gives the full variable domain: DTGVSQNPRHKITKRGQNVTFRCDPISEHNRLYWYRQTLGQGPEFLTYFQNEAQLEKSRLLSDRFSAERPKGSFSTLEIQRTEQGDSAMYLCASSQVATNEKLFFGSGTQLSVL.

The rearrangement uses TRBV5-1 and TRBJ2-5; the match to TRBD2 covers 9 bases. This CDR3 region has 17 residues. The V and J ends lost 1 base and 5 bases, in that order; junction bases with no gene match: 12. Germline CDR1 SGHRS, CDR2 YFSETQ. CDR3 nucleotides: TGCGCCAGCAGCTTGTCGGTTGGAGCGGGAGGAGGTGAGACCCAGTACTTC. Its translation is CASSLSVGAGGGETQYF.

V gene TRBV7-9 combines with J gene TRBJ2-1; 7 bases are a match to TRBD1. Unmatched junction bases numbered 8, after V lost 5 bases and J lost 7 bases. In germline, CDR1 is SEHNR, CDR2 FQNEAQ (reference sequence). The CDR3 runs to 14 residues. The CDR3 DNA reads TGTGCCAGCAGCCCCGGAGAGGGGGCAAATGAGCAGTTCTTC. It is translated as CASSPGEGANEQFF.

This clonotype was counted a few times. The chain links TRBV5-1 to TRBJ2-7, with TRBD1 as a possible D gene (6 bases). The CDR3 is made up of 14 amino acids. Trimming cost V 5 bases and J 3 bases, with 15 bases left between them. The V gene's germline CDR1 is SGHRS and CDR2 YFSETQ. The CDR3 loop reads CASRTQGWGYEQYF. The CDR3 bases are TGCGCCAGCAGAACCCAGGGGTGGGGCTACGAGCAGTACTTC. Full variable domain (outside the CDR3, taken from reference TRBV5-1 and TRBJ2-7): KAGVTQTPRYLIKTRGQQVTLSCSPISGHRSVSWYQQTPGQGLQFLFEYFSETQRNKGNFPGRFSGRQFSNSRSEMNVSTLELGDSALYLCASRTQGWGYEQYFGPGTRLTVT.

The V and J genes are TRBV30 and TRBJ2-7; D is unresolved. The CDR3 loop spans 13 amino acids. V lost 0 bases, J lost 4 bases, and 10 bases lay in between. Germline lookup yields CDR1 GTSNPN and CDR2 SVGIG (reference sequence). CDR3 coding DNA: TGTGCCTGGAGTGTATCCGGACCTTACGAGCAGTACTTC. This encodes CAWSVSGPYEQYF.

This clonotype has ten or more counts. V usage is TRBV20-1 and J usage is TRBJ2-5; the match to TRBD2 covers 10 bases. The V gene's germline CDR1 is DFQATT and CDR2 SNEGSKA (reference sequence). The CDR3 has 13 amino acids. This CDR3 is CSPIAGGDETQYF. In DNA, the CDR3 is TGCAGCCCTATAGCGGGAGGCGATGAGACCCAGTACTTC.